This passage covers 3 T cell receptor beta chains from one sample sequenced in a study of human T cells and chemical hapten exposure. Treatment specified: therapeutic diphenylcyclopropenone sensitization with weekly scalp DPC. Unique molecular identifiers were attached to individual cDNA molecules within the library. TCRdb re-analysed the reads in MiXCR, keeping a single row per CDR3 protein. The sample yields just under 4,500 distinct CDR3 sequences, approximately 49% seen once. The specimen comprised whole blood, sampled before DPC sensitization or 2, 6, or about 24 weeks after (not recorded which). All receptors come from an adult with alopecia areata. Some clones in this sample may be carry-over from other donors' samples. This table probably holds off-target reads from a library built for another chain.

In this sample, this clonotype turned up a few times. This chain uses TRBV7-9 with TRBJ2-3; no firm D call. The CDR3 is 16 residues long. CDR1 SEHNR and CDR2 FQNEAQ come from the germline V gene (reference sequence). V gave up 2 bases and J gave up 3 bases, with 15 bases separating them. The CDR3 is CASSLYWSAHTDTQYF. The DNA for the CDR3 is TGTGCCAGCAGCTTATATTGGTCCGCACATACAGATACGCAGTATTTT.

In this sample, this clonotype turned up once. The junction differs from germline at one of its ends, possibly a read error. The chain combines TRBV28 with TRBJ2-1, with 9 positions matching TRBD1. CDR1 is MDHEN, CDR2 SYDVKM, per germline. This CDR3 has 16 residues. This CDR3 reads CVSTKLGQGRDNEQFF. CDR3 in DNA: TGTGTCAGCACCAAATTAGGACAGGGGAGGGATAATGAGCAGTTCTTC. Full variable domain (missing parts from reference TRBV28 and TRBJ2-1): DVKVTQSSRYLVKRTGEKVFLECVQDMDHENMFWYRQDPGLGLRLIYFSYDVKMKEKGDIPEGYSVSREKKERFSLILESASTNQTSMYLCVSTKLGQGRDNEQFFGPGTRLTVL.

The J gene is TRBJ2-7, the V gene TRBV27; the match to TRBD1 covers 7 bases. Germline V gives CDR1 MNHEY, CDR2 SMNVEV (reference sequence). The J segment lost 3 bases and the V segment lost 6 bases, leaving 2 bases of the junction unmatched. CDR3 length: 12 amino acids. CDR3 nucleotides: TGTGCCAGCAGGACAGGGATCTACGAGCAGTACTTC. Protein: CASRTGIYEQYF.